A single sample is the source of the 20 T cell receptor beta chains below, sequenced in a study of T cell repertoires in cytomegalovirus infection. The antigens for these receptors are not known. TCRdb fed the reads into MiXCR, producing one record per CDR3 protein. The top ten hold about 19% of the sample, which has roughly 310,000 distinct CDR3 sequences, roughly 29% seen once. Sequencing used cultured PBMCs, obtained from culture after CMV antigen stimulation. The origin of the receptors is a human donor in good health (CMV status not recorded). Some clones in this sample may be carry-over from other donors' samples.

This clonotype was found a few times. The chain has TRBV19 and TRBJ1-6; perhaps TRBD1 as D (6 bases). V was pared by 10 bases and J by 0 bases, with 13 bases between. This CDR3 spans 15 amino acids. Per the germline V gene, CDR1 is LNHDA and CDR2 is SQIVND (reference sequence). The CDR3 bases are TGTGCCACTAGACAGGTGGTCTCCTATAATTCACCCCTCCACTTT. This codes for CATRQVVSYNSPLHF.

This clonotype came up many times. This rearrangement joins TRBV20-1 to TRBJ1-3; TRBD1 agrees at 7 bases. The CDR3 has 15 residues. The V segment lost 0 bases and the J segment 3 bases; nucleotides outside the gene matches: 5. Germline lookup yields CDR1 DFQATT and CDR2 SNEGSKA (reference sequence). The CDR3 nucleotides are TGCAGTGCTAGAGATCCTGGGACAGTTGGAAACACCATATATTTT. This codes for CSARDPGTVGNTIYF.

The table lists this clonotype with a few counts. The genes are TRBV6-6 and TRBJ1-3, with D possibly matching TRBD1 (5 bases). Germline assignment: CDR1 MNHNY and CDR2 SVGAGI (reference sequence). V was pared by 4 bases and J by 0 bases, with 10 bases between. The CDR3 runs to 15 residues. DNA for the CDR3: TGTGCCAGCAGTTCCGTGGGGCTCTCTGGAAACACCATATATTTT. It encodes CASSSVGLSGNTIYF.

In its sample, this clonotype was seen a few times. The gene calls are TRBV7-8 and TRBJ1-2; 10 nucleotides agree with TRBD1. The CDR3 is 13 residues long. Per the germline V gene, CDR1 is SGHVS and CDR2 is FQNEAQ. V lost 4 bases, J lost 6 bases, and 2 bases stayed unmatched. CDR3 residues: CASSWGQGHGYTF. In DNA, the CDR3 is TGTGCCAGCAGCTGGGGACAGGGGCATGGCTACACCTTC.

The J gene is TRBJ2-1, the V gene TRBV5-4; a weak D match, TRBD1 (5 bases). The CDR3 runs to 16 residues. Germline CDR1 is SGHNT and CDR2 is YYREEE (reference sequence). V lost 3 bases and J lost 6, with 19 bases in between. CDR3 protein: CASSYGLGQTINEQFF. CDR3 in DNA: TGTGCCAGCAGCTACGGTTTGGGGCAGACCATCAATGAGCAGTTCTTC.

This clonotype appeared many times. The V gene is TRBV7-2, the J gene TRBJ2-5; 10 positions match TRBD2. Germline V CDR1 and CDR2: SGHTA, FQGNSA. V shed 0 bases, J shed 0 bases, and the junction held 16 bases outside the gene matches. The CDR3 length is 21 residues. CDR3 in amino acids: CASSLAPNLRTSGTYQETQYF. Here the CDR3 DNA reads TGTGCCAGCAGCTTAGCCCCAAACCTCCGGACTAGCGGTACTTACCAAGAGACCCAGTACTTC. Complete variable domain (other parts from reference TRBV7-2 and TRBJ2-5): GAGVSQSPSNKVTEKGKDVELRCDPISGHTALYWYRQSLGQGLEFLIYFQGNSAPDKSGLPSDRFSAERTGGSVSTLTIQRTQQEDSAVYLCASSLAPNLRTSGTYQETQYFGPGTRLLVL.

The chain is built from TRBV4-1 and TRBJ2-7, with D possibly TRBD1 on 6 matching bases. CDR1 is MGHRA, CDR2 YSYEKL, per germline. The V end was cut by 4 bases, the J end by 0 bases, with 13 bases between. This CDR3 has 15 residues. The DNA for the CDR3 is TGCGCCAGCAGCCCTGTGGGGGCCCTCTCCTACGAGCAGTACTTC. Its protein product is CASSPVGALSYEQYF.

The chain uses TRBV6-6 and TRBJ1-1; a weak D match, TRBD1 (6 bases). This CDR3 contains 17 residues. Germline V CDR1 and CDR2: MNHNY, SVGAGI (reference sequence). The V end was cut by 5 bases, the J end by 0 bases, with 19 bases between. The CDR3 reads CASSHDYRTVMNTEAFF. CDR3 nucleotide sequence: TGTGCCAGCAGTCACGATTATCGGACAGTCATGAACACTGAAGCTTTCTTT.

Only a few counts were recorded for this clonotype. The chain couples TRBV15 to TRBJ1-2, with a weak D call TRBD1 (6 bases). Germline CDR1 LNHNV, CDR2 YYDKDF (reference sequence). The CDR3 has 13 amino acids. Trimming shortened V by 5 bases and J by 4 bases, and 11 bases separated the two germline ends. The CDR3 region is CATSLGQSYGYTF. The CDR3 bases are TGTGCCACCAGCTTAGGACAGTCCTATGGCTACACCTTC.

This clonotype has only a few counts. This rearrangement joins TRBV12-3 or TRBV12-4 to TRBJ2-5; no definite D call. This CDR3 has 15 residues. V was pared by 0 bases and J by 3 bases, with 11 bases between. CDR3 amino acids: CASSLALMGEETQYF. CDR3 nucleotide sequence: TGTGCCAGCAGTTTAGCGCTAATGGGTGAAGAGACCCAGTACTTC.

In its sample, this clonotype was seen a few times. This chain connects TRBV20-1 to TRBJ2-1, with D perhaps TRBD2 (7 bases). The CDR3 loop spans 16 amino acids. Germline loops: CDR1 DFQATT, CDR2 SNEGSKA (reference sequence). V was pared by 5 bases and J by 6 bases, with 23 bases between. CDR3 in amino acids: CSADGEAGLGGNEQFF. CDR3 DNA sequence: TGCAGTGCTGACGGAGAGGCAGGACTAGGGGGCAATGAGCAGTTCTTC.

This chain links TRBV6-1 with TRBJ1-1; D gene uncertain. This CDR3 is built from 17 residues. Germline V gives CDR1 MNHNS, CDR2 SASEGT. The germline V and J ends were trimmed by 5 bases and 0 bases, with 19 bases remaining between them. The CDR3 sequence: CASSTYLNGLMNTEAFF. The CDR3 DNA sequence: TGTGCCAGCAGTACGTATTTAAACGGTTTGATGAACACTGAAGCTTTCTTT.

The chain recombines TRBV15 with TRBJ2-3; TRBD1 might be the D (5 bases). The CDR3 is 16 residues long. Germline CDR1 and CDR2: LNHNV and YYDKDF (reference sequence). Trimming took 8 bases from V and 4 from J, leaving 22 bases between them. DNA for the CDR3: TGTGCCACCGTCCCCTCAATAGGGGATATGGCAGATACGCAGTATTTT. Amino acid sequence: CATVPSIGDMADTQYF.

The genes are TRBV7-6 and TRBJ2-7; D call uncertain. CDR3 size: 14 residues. From germline, CDR1 is SGHVS and CDR2 FNYEAQ. Trimming cost V 0 bases and J 6 bases, with 12 bases left between them. The CDR3 region has the DNA TGTGCCAGCAGCTTAGCAGGGCCAAGCTCCGAGCAGTACTTC. It translates to CASSLAGPSSEQYF.

The V gene is TRBV19, the J gene TRBJ1-5; 8 bases line up with TRBD1. Germline V gene lookup returns CDR1 LNHDA and CDR2 SQIVND (reference sequence). The V segment lost 4 bases and the J segment 6 bases; nucleotides outside the gene matches: 5. The CDR3 has 14 amino acids. The CDR3 DNA reads TGTGCCAGTAGTACCTCAGGGGGCGGTCAGCCCCAGCATTTT. It codes for CASSTSGGGQPQHF.

The J gene is TRBJ1-1, the V gene TRBV7-9; D gene unclear. This CDR3 has 15 residues. Trimming took 4 bases from V and 6 from J, leaving 18 bases between them. CDR1 is SEHNR, CDR2 FQNEAQ, per germline (reference sequence). The CDR3: CASSSDMVALPEAFF. CDR3 DNA: TGTGCCAGCAGCTCGGATATGGTCGCTTTACCTGAAGCTTTCTTT.

The genes are TRBV20-1 and TRBJ2-7; D is possibly TRBD1 or TRBD2 (5 bases each). V lost 0 bases and J lost 2, with 14 bases in between. Germline-derived CDR1 and CDR2 are DFQATT and SNEGSKA (reference sequence). The CDR3 contains 15 residues. For the CDR3, the DNA is TGCAGTGCTAGAGATTTGGGGCAGGGACCCTACGAGCAGTACTTC. It translates to CSARDLGQGPYEQYF.

The rearrangement uses TRBV7-6 and TRBJ2-3, with D possibly matching TRBD1 (5 bases). Germline V gene sequence: CDR1 SGHVS, CDR2 FNYEAQ. V dropped 2 bases and J dropped 7 bases, with 13 bases sitting between them. The CDR3 totals 14 residues. The CDR3 DNA sequence: TGTGCCAGCAGCTTAACCCAGGGTTGGAATACGCAGTATTTT. This encodes CASSLTQGWNTQYF.

This sequence joins TRBV10-1 and TRBJ1-1; D not certain. Germline CDR1 and CDR2: WNHNN and SYGVQD (reference sequence). CDR3 length: 14 residues. Trimming removed 4 bases from V and 1 base from J, with 10 bases in between. The CDR3 DNA reads TGCGCCAGCAGTGTCGGCAGATGGAACACTGAAGCTTTCTTT. This codes for CASSVGRWNTEAFF.

With regard to this clonotype: The junction shows a germline mismatch at one end, possibly a read error. The gene calls are TRBV10-3 and TRBJ1-5; 9 bases line up with TRBD1. The CDR3 spans 15 residues. Per the germline V gene, CDR1 is ENHRY and CDR2 is SYGVKD. DNA for the CDR3: TGTGCCATCAGTGAGTACACAGGGGGCAATCATCCCCAGCATTTT. Translation gives CAISEYTGGNHPQHF.